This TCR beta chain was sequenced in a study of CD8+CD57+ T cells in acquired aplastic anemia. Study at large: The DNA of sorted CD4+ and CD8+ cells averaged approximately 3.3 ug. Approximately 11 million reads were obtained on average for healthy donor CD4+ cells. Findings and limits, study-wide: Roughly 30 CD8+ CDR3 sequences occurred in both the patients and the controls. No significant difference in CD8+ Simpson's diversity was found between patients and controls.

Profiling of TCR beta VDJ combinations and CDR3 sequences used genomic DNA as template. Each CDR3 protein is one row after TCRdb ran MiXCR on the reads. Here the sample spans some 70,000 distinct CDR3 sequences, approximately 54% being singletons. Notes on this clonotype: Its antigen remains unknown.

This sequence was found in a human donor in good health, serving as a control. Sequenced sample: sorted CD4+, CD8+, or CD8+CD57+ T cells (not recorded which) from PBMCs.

Here the CDR3 DNA reads TGTGCCTGGAGTGTGGTTAGCGGGGGGTTTTACAATGAGCAGTTCTTC. It codes for CAWSVVSGGFYNEQFF. The chain is built from TRBV30 and TRBJ2-1; 10 positions agree with TRBD2. In germline, CDR1 is GTSNPN, CDR2 SVGIG (reference sequence). CDR3 length: 16 residues. The trim removed 0 bases at V and 4 bases at J, leaving 6 bases unmatched.